These 3 T cell receptor beta chains were sequenced from one sample in a study of T-cell reconstitution after alpha-beta-depleted transplantation in children. A TCRbeta library incorporating unique molecular identifiers was prepared. MiXCR, applied by TCRdb to the PCR reads, yields one record per CDR3 protein. This table holds almost 400,000 distinct CDR3 sequences, roughly 20% found once. Sample: PBMCs from the stem cell graft donor, taken from the stem cell graft. Source of these receptors: a human donor who donated a stem cell graft to a child with acute myeloid leukemia.

The chain carries TRBV5-6 and TRBJ1-2; 7 nucleotides align to TRBD1. Trimming cost V 1 base and J 0 bases; bases outside gene matches: 6. The germline V gene encodes CDR1 SGHDT and CDR2 YYEEEE. The CDR3 runs to 16 residues. CDR3 in DNA: TGTGCCAGCAGCTTGCTAGGGACAGAACCTAACTATGGCTACACCTTC. This gives the protein CASSLLGTEPNYGYTF.

This clonotype appeared many times. This chain connects TRBV29-1 to TRBJ2-2, with 7 bases identical to TRBD2. This CDR3 spans 15 amino acids. Germline CDR1 is SQVTM and CDR2 is ANQGSEA. J was trimmed by 5 bases and V by 0 bases; bases with no gene match: 6. CDR3 sequence reads: CSVEDSGGTTGELFF. CDR3 sequence (DNA): TGCAGCGTTGAAGATTCCGGGGGGACTACCGGGGAGCTGTTTTTT.

In its sample, this clonotype was seen a few times. CDR3 coding DNA: TGTGCCAGCAGTTTTGAAGGTGTTTTGGGGGAAGCTTTCTTT. This translates into CASSFEGVLGEAFF. The chain uses TRBV12-3 or TRBV12-4 and TRBJ1-1; D gene unclear. This CDR3 is 14 amino acids long. V was cut by 3 bases and J by 8 bases, with 16 bases left in between.